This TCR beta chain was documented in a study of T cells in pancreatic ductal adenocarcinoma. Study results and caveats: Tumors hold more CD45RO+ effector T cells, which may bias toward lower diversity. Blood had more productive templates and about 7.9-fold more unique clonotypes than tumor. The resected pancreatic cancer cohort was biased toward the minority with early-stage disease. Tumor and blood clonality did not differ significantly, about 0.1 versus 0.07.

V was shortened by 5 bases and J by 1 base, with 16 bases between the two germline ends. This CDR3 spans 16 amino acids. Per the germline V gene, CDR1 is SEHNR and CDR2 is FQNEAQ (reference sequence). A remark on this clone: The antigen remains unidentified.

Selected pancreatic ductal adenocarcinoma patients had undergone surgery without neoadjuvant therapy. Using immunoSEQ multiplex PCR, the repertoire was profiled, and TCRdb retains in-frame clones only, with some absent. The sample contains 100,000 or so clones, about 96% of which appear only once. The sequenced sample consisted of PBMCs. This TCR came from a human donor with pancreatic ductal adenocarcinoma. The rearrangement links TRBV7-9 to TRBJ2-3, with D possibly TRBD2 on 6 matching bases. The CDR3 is CASSPRLDQGTDTQYF. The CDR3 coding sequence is TGTGCCAGCAGCCCAAGACTAGATCAGGGCACAGATACGCAGTATTTT.